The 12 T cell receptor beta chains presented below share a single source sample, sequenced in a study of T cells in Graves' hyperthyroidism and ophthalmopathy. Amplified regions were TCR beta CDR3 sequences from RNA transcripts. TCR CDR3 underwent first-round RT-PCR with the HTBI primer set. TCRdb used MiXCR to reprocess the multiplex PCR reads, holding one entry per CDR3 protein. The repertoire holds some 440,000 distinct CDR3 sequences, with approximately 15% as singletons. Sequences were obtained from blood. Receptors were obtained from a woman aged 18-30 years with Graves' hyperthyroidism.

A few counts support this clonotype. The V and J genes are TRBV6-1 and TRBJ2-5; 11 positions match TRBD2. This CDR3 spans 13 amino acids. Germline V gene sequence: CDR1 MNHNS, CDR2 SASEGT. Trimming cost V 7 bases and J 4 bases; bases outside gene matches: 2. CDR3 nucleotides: TGTGCCAGCATCGGACTAGCGGGAGAGACCCAGTACTTC. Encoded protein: CASIGLAGETQYF.

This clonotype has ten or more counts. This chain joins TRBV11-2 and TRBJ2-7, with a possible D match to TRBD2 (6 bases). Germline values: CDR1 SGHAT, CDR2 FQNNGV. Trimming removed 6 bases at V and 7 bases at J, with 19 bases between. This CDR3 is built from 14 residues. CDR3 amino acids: CASSRGTYMLEQYF. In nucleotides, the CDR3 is TGTGCCAGCAGTCGAGGGACTTATATGTTAGAGCAGTACTTC.

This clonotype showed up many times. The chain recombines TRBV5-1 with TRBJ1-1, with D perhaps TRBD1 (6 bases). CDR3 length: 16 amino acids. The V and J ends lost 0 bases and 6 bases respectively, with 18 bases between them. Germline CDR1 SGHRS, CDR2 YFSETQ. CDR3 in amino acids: CASSLARTEYRSEAFF. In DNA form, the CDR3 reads TGCGCCAGCAGCTTGGCCCGGACAGAATATAGGTCTGAAGCTTTCTTT. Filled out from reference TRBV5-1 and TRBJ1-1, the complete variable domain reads KAGVTQTPRYLIKTRGQQVTLSCSPISGHRSVSWYQQTPGQGLQFLFEYFSETQRNKGNFPGRFSGRQFSNSRSEMNVSTLELGDSALYLCASSLARTEYRSEAFFGQGTRLTVV.

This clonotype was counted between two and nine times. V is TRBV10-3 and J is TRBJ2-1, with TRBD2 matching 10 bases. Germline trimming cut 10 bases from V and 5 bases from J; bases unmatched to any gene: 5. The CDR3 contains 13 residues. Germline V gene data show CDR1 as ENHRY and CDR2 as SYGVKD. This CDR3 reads CASRGLANNEQFF. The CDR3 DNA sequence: TGTGCCAGCAGGGGACTAGCGAACAATGAGCAGTTCTTC.

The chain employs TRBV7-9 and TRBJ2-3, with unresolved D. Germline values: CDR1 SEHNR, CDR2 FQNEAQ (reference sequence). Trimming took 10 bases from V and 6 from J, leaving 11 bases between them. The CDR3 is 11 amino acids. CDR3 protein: CAIEMEDTQYF. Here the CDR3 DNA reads TGTGCCATAGAGATGGAGGATACGCAGTATTTT.

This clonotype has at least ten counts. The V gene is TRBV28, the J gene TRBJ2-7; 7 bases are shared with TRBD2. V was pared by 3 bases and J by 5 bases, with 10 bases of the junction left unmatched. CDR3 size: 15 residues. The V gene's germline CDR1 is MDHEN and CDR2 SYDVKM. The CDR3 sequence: CASSLAAGLIHEQYF. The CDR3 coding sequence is TGTGCCAGCAGTTTGGCAGCGGGACTTATCCACGAGCAGTACTTC.

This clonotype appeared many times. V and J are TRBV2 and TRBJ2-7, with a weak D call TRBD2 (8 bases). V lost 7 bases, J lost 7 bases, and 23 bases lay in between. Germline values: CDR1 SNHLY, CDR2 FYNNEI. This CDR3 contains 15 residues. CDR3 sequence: CASINYDRVAGEQYF. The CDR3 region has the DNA TGTGCCAGCATTAATTATGACAGGGTAGCGGGAGAGCAGTACTTC.

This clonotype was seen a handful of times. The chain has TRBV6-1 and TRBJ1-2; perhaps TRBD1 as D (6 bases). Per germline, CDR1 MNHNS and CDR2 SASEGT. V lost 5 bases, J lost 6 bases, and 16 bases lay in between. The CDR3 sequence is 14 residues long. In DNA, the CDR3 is TGTGCCAGCAGTCCCTTTTGGGGGGCGGATGGCTACACCTTC. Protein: CASSPFWGADGYTF.

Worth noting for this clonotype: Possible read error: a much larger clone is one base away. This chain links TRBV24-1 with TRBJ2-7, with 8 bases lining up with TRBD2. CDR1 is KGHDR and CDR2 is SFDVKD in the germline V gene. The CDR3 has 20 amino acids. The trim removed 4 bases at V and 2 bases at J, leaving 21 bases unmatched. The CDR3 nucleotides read TGTGCCACCAGTGACGTCTCACGGGAGGGCCCCCAAGATTGCCCCTACGAGCAGTACTTC. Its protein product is CATSDVSREGPQDCPYEQYF.

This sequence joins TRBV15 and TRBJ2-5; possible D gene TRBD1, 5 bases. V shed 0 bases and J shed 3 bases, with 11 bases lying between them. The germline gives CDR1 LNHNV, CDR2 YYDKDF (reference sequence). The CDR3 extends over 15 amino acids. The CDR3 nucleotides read TGTGCCACCAGCAGAGATTGGGGCAGAAAAGAGACCCAGTACTTC. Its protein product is CATSRDWGRKETQYF. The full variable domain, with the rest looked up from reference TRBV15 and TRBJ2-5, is DAMVIQNPRYQVTQFGKPVTLSCSQTLNHNVMYWYQQKSSQAPKLLFHYYDKDFNNEADTPDNFQSRRPNTSFCFLDIRSPGLGDTAMYLCATSRDWGRKETQYFGPGTRLLVL.

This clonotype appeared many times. For the CDR3, the DNA is TGTGCCAGCCGCGACGGACCGACGGAAGAGACCCAGTACTTC. It encodes CASRDGPTEETQYF. The rearrangement joins TRBV12-3 or TRBV12-4 to TRBJ2-5; D not certain. CDR3 length: 14 amino acids. Trimming took 8 bases from V and 3 from J, leaving 16 bases between them.

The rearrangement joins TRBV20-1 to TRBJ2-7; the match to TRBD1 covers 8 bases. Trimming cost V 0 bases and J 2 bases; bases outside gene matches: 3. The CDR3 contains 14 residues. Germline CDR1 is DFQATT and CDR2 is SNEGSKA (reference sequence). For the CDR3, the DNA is TGCAGTGCTAGAGAACAGGGGGGCACCTACGAGCAGTACTTC. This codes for CSAREQGGTYEQYF.